Listed here are 24 T cell receptor beta chains from one sample, sequenced in a study of cytomegalovirus exposure and HLA in healthy donors. PCR involved 60 Vbeta and 13 Jbeta primers. The table came from immunoSEQ multiplex PCR; TCRdb's copy has only in-frame clones and leaves some out. The sample has 150,000 to 200,000 clones, over 75% seen once. The material sequenced was PBMCs. The receptors shown here come from a human donor in good health.

The sample holds one count of this clone. This rearrangement joins TRBV27 to TRBJ2-7, with TRBD1 matching over 8 bases. Germline CDR1 is MNHEY and CDR2 is SMNVEV (reference sequence). With V trimmed by 8 bases and J by 7 bases, 16 bases remained unmatched. The CDR3 totals 15 residues. CDR3 sequence reads: CASGTYRGTLGEQYF. CDR3 nucleotides: TGTGCCAGCGGCACTTACAGGGGGACCTTGGGAGAGCAGTACTTC.

This chain connects TRBV5-4 to TRBJ1-6; D might be TRBD1 (5 bases). V lost 0 bases, J lost 10 bases, and 20 bases lay in between. The CDR3 loop spans 17 amino acids. The V gene's germline CDR1 is SGHNT and CDR2 YYREEE (reference sequence). The DNA for the CDR3 is TGTGCCAGCAGCTTGGGGTCGTCCCGGCAGGGAAACTCACCCCTCCACTTT. Residues: CASSLGSSRQGNSPLHF.

The rearrangement uses TRBV5-8 and TRBJ1-1; D ambiguous. This CDR3 is built from 12 residues. V was trimmed by 1 base and J by 4 bases, leaving 5 bases between them. Germline values: CDR1 SGHTS, CDR2 YDEGEE. The CDR3 spells CASSLQLTEAFF. As DNA, the CDR3 is TGTGCCAGCAGCTTGCAACTCACTGAAGCTTTCTTT.

The chain has TRBV28 and TRBJ1-2, with D possibly being TRBD1 (6 bases). CDR3 length: 13 amino acids. V was pared by 8 bases and J by 2 bases, with 12 bases between. Germline loops: CDR1 MDHEN, CDR2 SYDVKM. CDR3 DNA: TGTGCCAGCTCTACAGGGAACAACTATGGCTACACCTTC. This codes for CASSTGNNYGYTF.

The CDR3 coding sequence is TGCGCCAGCAGCCCGGCCTGGGGGGGAGAGACCCAGTACTTC. Protein product: CASSPAWGGETQYF. This chain joins TRBV5-1 and TRBJ2-5; 7 nucleotides align to TRBD2. V lost 4 bases to trimming and J lost 4 bases; unmatched junction nucleotides: 7. The CDR3 has 14 residues. Germline loops: CDR1 SGHRS, CDR2 YFSETQ.

This clone was recorded once. V and J are TRBV15 and TRBJ2-3; 11 bases are a match to TRBD2. Trimming cost V 1 base and J 2 bases; bases outside gene matches: 5. CDR3 length: 17 residues. Germline lookup yields CDR1 LNHNV and CDR2 YYDKDF (reference sequence). Here the CDR3 reads CATSRGVAGGPTDTQYF. The CDR3 region has the DNA TGTGCCACCAGCAGAGGGGTAGCGGGGGGGCCCACAGATACGCAGTATTTT.

CDR3 sequence (DNA): TGTGCCAGCAGCCCCGCGTTTCCAGATACGCAGTATTTT. This encodes CASSPAFPDTQYF. The chain has TRBV7-2 and TRBJ2-3; no firm D call. This CDR3 has 13 amino acids. CDR1 and CDR2 from the germline V gene are SGHTA and FQGNSA. V lost 5 bases and J 4 bases, leaving 10 bases between the germline ends.

This chain uses TRBV7-2 with TRBJ2-4; 9 bases are shared with TRBD2. After removal of 5 bases from V and 0 bases from J, the junction contained 5 bases not matched to a gene. This CDR3 contains 16 residues. Germline loops: CDR1 SGHTA, CDR2 FQGNSA. As DNA, the CDR3 is TGTGCCAGCAGCGTCCTAGCGGGGCTAGCCAAAAACATTCAGTACTTC. It encodes CASSVLAGLAKNIQYF.

This clone occurred a few times. This chain uses TRBV18 with TRBJ1-1, with D perhaps TRBD1 (5 bases). The V end was cut by 0 bases, the J end by 0 bases, with 8 bases between. CDR3 length: 15 amino acids. Germline V gene data show CDR1 as KGHSH and CDR2 as LQKENI. CDR3 nucleotide sequence: TGTGCCAGCTCACCACCAAGGGGAATGAACACTGAAGCTTTCTTT. Translating it yields CASSPPRGMNTEAFF.

The V call is TRBV27, the J call TRBJ2-6, with 7 nucleotides matching TRBD2. Germline CDR1 is MNHEY and CDR2 is SMNVEV (reference sequence). This CDR3 contains 18 residues. Trimming at V came to 1 base and at J to 1 base, leaving 7 bases not matched to a gene. In nucleotides, the CDR3 is TGTGCCAGCAGTTTATTTTGGCGGGGAGGGTCTGGGGCCAACGTCCTGACTTTC. This gives the protein CASSLFWRGGSGANVLTF.

This chain's CDR3 is CASSLRGRAEAFF. The CDR3 bases are TGTGCCAGCAGTCTTAGGGGCAGGGCTGAAGCTTTCTTT. The chain is built from TRBV27 and TRBJ1-1, with D tentatively TRBD1 (5 bases). The CDR3 runs to 13 residues. Germline values: CDR1 MNHEY, CDR2 SMNVEV (reference sequence). V lost 5 bases to trimming and J lost 6 bases, with 13 bases between them.

The chain is built from TRBV4-1 and TRBJ2-7; 11 bases agree with TRBD1. There are 14 residues in the CDR3. Germline V gene data show CDR1 as MGHRA and CDR2 as YSYEKL. J lost 4 bases, V lost 4 bases, and 3 bases had no gene match. The CDR3 sequence: CASSRGTGGYEQYF. CDR3 nucleotides: TGCGCCAGCAGCCGAGGGACAGGGGGTTACGAGCAGTACTTC.

The chain carries TRBV9 and TRBJ1-1; no definite D call. The V end was cut by 0 bases, the J end by 4 bases, with 10 bases between. The CDR3 is made up of 14 amino acids. Looked up from germline, CDR1 is SGDLS and CDR2 is YYNGEE. As DNA, the CDR3 is TGTGCCAGCAGCGTAGTTGTACAATTCACTGAAGCTTTCTTT. Amino acid sequence: CASSVVVQFTEAFF.

J is TRBJ2-2 and V is TRBV7-2, with 14 bases lining up with TRBD2. In germline, CDR1 is SGHTA, CDR2 FQGNSA. The CDR3 sequence is 16 residues long. J was trimmed by 7 bases and V by 1 base; bases with no gene match: 2. CDR3 loop: CASSLVGTSGSGELFF. CDR3 bases: TGTGCCAGCAGCTTAGTGGGGACTAGCGGGAGCGGGGAGCTGTTTTTT.

This sequence joins TRBV5-4 and TRBJ2-2; maybe TRBD2 (6 bases). Germline values: CDR1 SGHNT, CDR2 YYREEE (reference sequence). Trimming cost V 3 bases and J 4 bases, with 7 bases left between them. This CDR3 is built from 13 residues. This CDR3 reads CASSSTSTGELFF. The CDR3, as DNA: TGTGCCAGCAGCTCGACTAGCACCGGGGAGCTGTTTTTT. The variable domain in full, with the rest retrieved from reference TRBV5-4 and TRBJ2-2, is ETGVTQSPTHLIKTRGQQVTLRCSSQSGHNTVSWYQQALGQGPQFIFQYYREEENGRGNFPPRFSGLQFPNYSSELNVNALELDDSALYLCASSSTSTGELFFGEGSRLTVL.

The V gene is TRBV6-5, the J gene TRBJ1-5, with 7 nucleotides matching TRBD1. The CDR3 extends over 15 amino acids. The V gene's germline CDR1 is MNHEY and CDR2 SVGAGI. V gave up 8 bases and J gave up 7 bases; unmatched junction bases: 14. The DNA for the CDR3 is TGTGCCAGCTGCATAGACAGGGAGCTAAGGCAGCCCCAGCATTTT. This translates into CASCIDRELRQPQHF.

The rearrangement uses TRBV2 and TRBJ2-1, with 8 nucleotides matching TRBD2. CDR1 is SNHLY and CDR2 is FYNNEI in the germline V gene. This CDR3 has 15 residues. The V segment lost 1 base and the J segment 4 bases; nucleotides outside the gene matches: 3. Written as DNA, the CDR3 is TGTGCCAGCAGTGAAGGTGCGGGGGGATACAATGAGCAGTTCTTC. It is translated as CASSEGAGGYNEQFF.

The chain links TRBV19 to TRBJ2-7, with 7 nucleotides matching TRBD2. V dropped 5 bases and J dropped 5; count of bases not matched to a gene: 9. Looked up from germline, CDR1 is LNHDA and CDR2 is SQIVND (reference sequence). CDR3 length: 14 amino acids. The CDR3 is CASSSHVGGNEQYF. For the CDR3, the DNA is TGTGCCAGTAGTTCCCACGTCGGGGGGAACGAGCAGTACTTC.

The rearrangement joins TRBV7-6 to TRBJ1-2; D uncertain. Germline V gives CDR1 SGHVS, CDR2 FNYEAQ. CDR3 length: 12 amino acids. Trimming shortened V by 4 bases and J by 9 bases, and 12 bases separated the two germline ends. CDR3 sequence (DNA): TGTGCCAGCAGCTCCTTTAGTCGTAGCTACACCTTC. It codes for CASSSFSRSYTF.

This sequence joins TRBV2 and TRBJ1-6; TRBD1 matches at 9 bases. The V gene end was trimmed by 9 bases and the J gene end by 7 bases; junction bases not matched to a gene: 10. CDR1 and CDR2 from the germline V gene are SNHLY and FYNNEI. This CDR3 has 15 residues. For the CDR3, the DNA is TGTGCCAGTAGAATGACCGGGACAGGGAATTCACCCCTCCACTTT. Amino acids: CASRMTGTGNSPLHF.

The chain links TRBV14 to TRBJ1-4; D might be TRBD1 (5 bases). Germline CDR1 is SGHDN and CDR2 is FVKESK. With 4 bases removed from V and 10 bases from J, the gap between germline ends came to 16 bases. The CDR3 runs to 14 residues. The CDR3: CASSLGQTPGKLFF. As DNA, the CDR3 is TGTGCCAGCAGCCTGGGGCAGACTCCTGGAAAACTGTTTTTT.

The chain couples TRBV9 to TRBJ2-1; 10 nucleotides line up with TRBD2. V lost 1 base, J lost 1 base, and 5 bases stayed unmatched. Germline V gene lookup returns CDR1 SGDLS and CDR2 YYNGEE. The CDR3 covers 17 residues. CDR3 nucleotide sequence: TGTGCCAGCAGCGTATACGATAGCGGGGGGTCCTACAATGAGCAGTTCTTC. Residues: CASSVYDSGGSYNEQFF.

The CDR3 DNA follows: TGCAGAGTTTCTAGCGGTAATGAGCAGTTCTTC. Its protein is CRVSSGNEQFF. The chain is built from TRBV20-1 and TRBJ2-1, with 7 bases lining up with TRBD2. The germline CDR1 and CDR2 sequences are DFQATT and SNEGSKA (reference sequence). The CDR3 loop spans 11 amino acids.

This clone came up a few times. The V and J genes are TRBV4-3 and TRBJ2-1; 7 positions match TRBD2. V lost 0 bases, J lost 0 bases, and 2 bases stayed unmatched. This CDR3 is 16 amino acids long. Per germline, CDR1 LGHNA and CDR2 YSLEER. DNA of the CDR3: TGCGCCAGCAGCCAAGAAGCTAGCGGCTCCTACAATGAGCAGTTCTTC. The encoded protein is CASSQEASGSYNEQFF.